This T cell receptor (beta chain) was profiled in a study of CD8 T cell repertoires and HIV-1 epitope variants. A note on this clone: Antigen unknown.

In germline, CDR1 is SGHDT, CDR2 YYEEEE. Trimming took 0 bases from V and 7 from J; bases not matched to a gene: 12. This CDR3 comprises 17 residues. Generated by immunoSEQ multiplex PCR, the TCRdb table keeps only in-frame clones and is missing some. The table records 6,800 or so clones, over 55% of them present only once. The sequenced sample was cultured CD8+ T cells derived from PBMCs. The receptor was derived from a male donor with HIV. The chain is built from TRBV5-6 and TRBJ1-5; 8 positions agree with TRBD1. The CDR3, as DNA: TGTGCCAGCAGCTTGGACGGACAGGGACCCCTCGGGCAGCCCCAGCATTTT. Translating it yields CASSLDGQGPLGQPQHF.